A single sample is the source of the 13 T cell receptor beta chains below, sequenced in a study of human T cells and chemical hapten exposure. Via MiXCR, TCRdb re-called the RACE reads, giving one row per CDR3 protein. In the table there are some 90,000 distinct CDR3 sequences, over 8% of which are singletons. The time point is: healthy volunteer bleed at 2 weeks. Unfractionated whole blood was the source of the extracted total RNA. The material sequenced was whole blood. The receptors come from a female donor in good health. Some clones in this sample may be carry-over from other donors' samples.

The rearrangement uses TRBV6-6 and TRBJ2-5; TRBD1 matches 11 bases. With 4 bases clipped from V and 5 bases from J, the junction kept 3 bases outside the gene matches. Germline lookup yields CDR1 MNHNY and CDR2 SVGAGI (reference sequence). The CDR3 totals 14 residues. The CDR3 DNA sequence: TGTGCCAGCAGTTGGACAGGGGGCTGGGAGACCCAGTACTTC. Translated, it gives CASSWTGGWETQYF.

The table lists this clonotype with many counts. The V gene is TRBV27, the J gene TRBJ2-1; 9 nucleotides match TRBD1. V gave up 4 bases and J gave up 4 bases; unmatched junction bases: 8. The CDR3 runs 16 residues. Germline loops: CDR1 MNHEY, CDR2 SMNVEV (reference sequence). This CDR3 reads CASSSPTGGFYNEQFF. The CDR3 nucleotides read TGTGCCAGCAGTTCCCCGACAGGGGGGTTTTACAATGAGCAGTTCTTC.

This chain connects TRBV7-2 to TRBJ2-5, with 10 bases that match TRBD2. The junction had 0 bases not matched to a gene; V was cut back by 4 bases and J by 4 bases. Germline CDR1 SGHTA, CDR2 FQGNSA. This CDR3 comprises 13 residues. CDR3 coding DNA: TGTGCCAGCAGCTCTAGCGGGAGAGAGACCCAGTACTTC. Translation gives CASSSSGRETQYF.

This clonotype was picked up a small number of times. This rearrangement joins TRBV15 to TRBJ1-4; no reliable D call. This CDR3 is 13 amino acids long. V lost 4 bases, J lost 1 base, and 4 bases lay in between. CDR1 LNHNV and CDR2 YYDKDF come from the germline V gene (reference sequence). The CDR3 region has the DNA TGTGCCACCAGCATACAAACTAATGAAAAACTGTTTTTT. Translation gives CATSIQTNEKLFF. Drawing the rest from reference TRBV15 and TRBJ1-4, the complete variable domain is DAMVIQNPRYQVTQFGKPVTLSCSQTLNHNVMYWYQQKSSQAPKLLFHYYDKDFNNEADTPDNFQSRRPNTSFCFLDIRSPGLGDTAMYLCATSIQTNEKLFFGSGTQLSVL.

This clonotype turned up a few times. The rearrangement joins TRBV5-1 to TRBJ2-3; tentative D call: TRBD2 (6 bases). The CDR3 is 15 residues long. Trimming removed 4 bases at V and 4 bases at J, with 16 bases between. Germline-derived CDR1 and CDR2 are SGHRS and YFSETQ. CDR3 protein: CASSPGLSTADTQYF. The CDR3 coding sequence is TGCGCCAGCAGCCCGGGACTGTCAACAGCAGATACGCAGTATTTT.

This chain links TRBV3-1 with TRBJ2-1, with a weak D call TRBD2 (6 bases). Trimming pared 0 bases from V and 2 bases from J, leaving 17 bases between. The CDR3 totals 18 residues. Germline CDR1 and CDR2: LGHDT and YNNKEL (reference sequence). The CDR3 is CASSQEFAGGNPYNEQFF. CDR3 sequence (DNA): TGTGCCAGCAGCCAAGAATTCGCTGGCGGGAACCCCTACAATGAGCAGTTCTTC.

This clonotype was counted ten times or more. V and J are TRBV4-1 and TRBJ2-7; D gene uncertain. CDR3 size: 16 residues. Germline CDR1 reads MGHRA; CDR2 reads YSYEKL. Deletions cut 5 bases from V and 0 bases from J, with 17 bases between. Here the CDR3 reads CASSIRLSNPSYEQYF. The DNA of the CDR3 is TGCGCCAGCAGCATTCGACTCTCAAATCCCTCCTACGAGCAGTACTTC.

The V gene is TRBV5-1, the J gene TRBJ2-5; 7 nucleotides align to TRBD2. V lost 0 bases and J lost 2; bases outside the gene matches: 10. CDR1 and CDR2 (germline): SGHRS, YFSETQ. The CDR3 totals 17 residues. In DNA form, the CDR3 reads TGCGCCAGCAGCTTGGGGGGGGGGTTTTATGTTCAAGAGACCCAGTACTTC. The encoded protein is CASSLGGGFYVQETQYF.

This clonotype was seen only a few times. The chain uses TRBV12-3 or TRBV12-4 and TRBJ2-2; 12 bases are a match to TRBD2. CDR3 size: 17 residues. The V segment lost 2 bases and the J segment 4 bases; nucleotides outside the gene matches: 5. CDR3 protein: CASSLRLAGVGTGELFF. The DNA of the CDR3 is TGTGCCAGCAGTTTAAGACTAGCGGGAGTAGGCACCGGGGAGCTGTTTTTT.

The table lists this clonotype with many counts. The J gene is TRBJ2-5, the V gene TRBV10-1; D tentatively fits TRBD1 or TRBD2 (5 bases each). Germline loops: CDR1 WNHNN, CDR2 SYGVQD (reference sequence). This CDR3 contains 15 residues. The germline V and J ends were trimmed by 3 bases and 2 bases, with 13 bases remaining between them. CDR3 nucleotides: TGCGCCAGCAGTGACCTAAAAGAGGGGCAAGAGACCCAGTACTTC. Its translation is CASSDLKEGQETQYF.

This clonotype was picked up a small number of times. This rearrangement joins TRBV14 to TRBJ2-1, with 7 positions matching TRBD1. The V and J ends lost 6 bases and 4 bases, in that order; junction bases with no gene match: 3. CDR3 size: 13 residues. Germline values: CDR1 SGHDN, CDR2 FVKESK. The CDR3 sequence is CASSGQVYNEQFF. The CDR3 region has the DNA TGTGCCAGCAGTGGACAGGTTTACAATGAGCAGTTCTTC.

The table lists this clonotype with a few counts. The chain joins TRBV29-1 to TRBJ2-1, with 7 bases lining up with TRBD1. There are 13 residues in the CDR3. Germline CDR1 SQVTM, CDR2 ANQGSEA. With 7 bases clipped from V and 3 bases from J, the junction kept 6 bases outside the gene matches. CDR3 bases: TGCAGCGGGGAAAGGGGGCTCTACAATGAGCAGTTCTTC. Protein: CSGERGLYNEQFF.

This clonotype was seen many times. The rearrangement joins TRBV2 to TRBJ1-5; 9 bases line up with TRBD1. The CDR3 totals 15 residues. CDR1 and CDR2 (germline): SNHLY, FYNNEI. Trimming at V came to 4 bases and at J to 6 bases, leaving 7 bases not matched to a gene. The CDR3 DNA reads TGTGCCAGCAGTGCGGACAGGGGCCGCGGTCAGCCCCAGCATTTT. It is translated as CASSADRGRGQPQHF.